The 5 T cell receptor beta chains below were found in one sample sequenced in a study of CD8+ T cells in alopecia areata. Extracted from the samples, RNA was reverse transcribed into cDNA to serve as the sequencing template. Sequenced by immunoSEQ multiplex PCR; TCRdb stores in-frame clones only, minus some. The sample contains roughly 200,000 clones, around two fifths of which appear only once. Treatment: oral pan-JAK inhibitor, 5-10 mg twice daily. The starting material was CD4+ T cells sorted from blood, obtained at approximately week 30, from a patient treated with tofacitinib. All receptors derive from a human donor with alopecia areata.

This clone was recorded a few times. The V gene is TRBV6-5, the J gene TRBJ1-5; D gene uncertain. Germline assignment: CDR1 MNHEY and CDR2 SVGAGI. Trimming removed 1 base from V and 8 bases from J, with 6 bases in between. This CDR3 has 12 residues. CDR3 sequence (DNA): TGTGCCAGCAGTTACTTACGGGAGCCCCAGCATTTT. This translates into CASSYLREPQHF.

V is TRBV2 and J is TRBJ2-7; unclear D gene. Looked up from germline, CDR1 is SNHLY and CDR2 is FYNNEI. The CDR3 runs 14 residues. With 5 bases removed from V and 3 bases from J, the gap between germline ends came to 14 bases. This CDR3 reads CASSSTLVDYEQYF. As DNA, the CDR3 is TGTGCCAGCAGTTCCACTCTCGTGGACTACGAGCAGTACTTC.

The chain recombines TRBV19 with TRBJ1-2; no reliable D call. V was clipped by 9 bases and J by 2 bases, with 19 bases between them. This CDR3 is built from 15 residues. Per the germline V gene, CDR1 is LNHDA and CDR2 is SQIVND (reference sequence). This CDR3 reads CASQMRELGNYGYTF. The CDR3 bases are TGTGCCAGCCAAATGAGGGAGTTGGGGAACTATGGCTACACCTTC.

The DNA for the CDR3 is TGCGCCAGCAGCCAAGAGGGGGCAGGGGGCATTGGAGCTTTCTTT. It yields the protein CASSQEGAGGIGAFF. The J gene is TRBJ1-1, the V gene TRBV4-1; TRBD1 aligns across 8 bases. From germline, CDR1 is MGHRA and CDR2 YSYEKL. The ends lost 0 bases at V and 10 bases at J; junction bases unmatched: 10. CDR3 size: 15 residues.

The V and J genes are TRBV30 and TRBJ2-7; TRBD1 aligns across 8 bases. The CDR3 sequence is 14 residues long. The J segment lost 2 bases and the V segment lost 5 bases, leaving 8 bases of the junction unmatched. Germline V gene lookup returns CDR1 GTSNPN and CDR2 SVGIG (reference sequence). CDR3 protein: CAWSRGQGPYEQYF. The DNA for the CDR3 is TGTGCCTGGTCCCGTGGACAGGGACCCTACGAGCAGTACTTC.